A single sample is the source of the 7 T cell receptor beta chains below, sequenced in a study of blood T cell repertoires in COVID-19. The method was immunoSEQ multiplex PCR; TCRdb's version includes in-frame clones alone and lacks a portion of them. The sample contains tens of thousands of clones, less than 95% of which appear only once. Material: peripheral blood. These receptor sequences come from a man aged 65-85 years with acute or convalescent COVID-19.

V and J are TRBV18 and TRBJ2-7; 8 nucleotides line up with TRBD1. Germline V gene data show CDR1 as KGHSH and CDR2 as LQKENI. V shed 3 bases, J shed 0 bases, and the junction held 7 bases outside the gene matches. This CDR3 contains 16 residues. This chain's CDR3 is CASSPGMTGVSYEQYF. CDR3 DNA sequence: TGTGCCAGCTCACCGGGAATGACAGGGGTCTCCTACGAGCAGTACTTC.

V is TRBV4-1 and J is TRBJ1-6; weak D call: TRBD1 (5 bases). Deletions cut 2 bases from V and 4 bases from J, with 12 bases between. Germline values: CDR1 MGHRA, CDR2 YSYEKL. The CDR3 extends over 16 amino acids. The CDR3 sequence is CASSQQGAGYNSPLHF. As DNA, the CDR3 is TGCGCCAGCAGCCAACAAGGGGCCGGTTATAATTCACCCCTCCACTTT.

V and J are TRBV24-1 and TRBJ1-3; tentatively, D is TRBD1 (6 bases). V gave up 6 bases and J gave up 8 bases, with 19 bases separating them. This CDR3 comprises 15 residues. The germline V gene has CDR1 KGHDR and CDR2 SFDVKD. The CDR3 sequence is CATSPGGPAGHTIYF. In DNA, the CDR3 is TGTGCCACCAGTCCGGGGGGCCCAGCAGGCCACACCATATATTTT.

The chain uses TRBV7-2 and TRBJ2-2, with TRBD2 identical over 8 bases. This CDR3 is built from 12 residues. Looked up from germline, CDR1 is SGHTA and CDR2 is FQGNSA. Losses at the gene ends were 5 bases for V and 9 bases for J; bases not matched to a gene: 2. The CDR3 region is CASSQRERELFF. The CDR3 nucleotides are TGTGCCAGCAGCCAGCGGGAGAGGGAGCTGTTTTTT.

V and J are TRBV30 and TRBJ1-2; TRBD1 matches at 10 bases. The CDR3 totals 13 residues. After removal of 5 bases from V and 3 bases from J, the junction contained 3 bases not matched to a gene. Germline values: CDR1 GTSNPN, CDR2 SVGIG (reference sequence). The CDR3 loop is CAWADRGDYGYTF. DNA of the CDR3: TGTGCCTGGGCGGACAGGGGGGACTATGGCTACACCTTC. The full variable domain, rest sourced from reference TRBV30 and TRBJ1-2, is SQTIHQWPATLVQPVGSPLSLECTVEGTSNPNLYWYRQAAGRGLQLLFYSVGIGQISSEVPQNLSASRPQDRQFILSSKKLLLSDSGFYLCAWADRGDYGYTFGSGTRLTVV.

This clone was seen a single time. V gene TRBV6-6 combines with J gene TRBJ2-7, with 9 bases fitting TRBD2. The CDR3 runs to 14 residues. Germline trimming cut 6 bases from V and 4 bases from J; bases unmatched to any gene: 7. CDR1 and CDR2 (germline): MNHNY, SVGAGI (reference sequence). The CDR3 bases are TGTGCCAGCAGCCATAGCGGGAGTGGGTACGAGCAGTACTTC. Protein sequence: CASSHSGSGYEQYF.

V and J are TRBV29-1 and TRBJ1-1; no definite D call. There are 13 residues in the CDR3. V dropped 7 bases and J dropped 1 base, with 13 bases sitting between them. The germline CDR1 and CDR2 sequences are SQVTM and ANQGSEA. The CDR3 DNA follows: TGCAGCGCCGAACGGCAGCGGAACACTGAAGCTTTCTTT. It translates to CSAERQRNTEAFF.